The clone carrying this TCR beta chain rates as large (0.1 to 1%). TRB rearrangements spanning V, D and J were amplified using mixed TRB-A/B primers. Each CDR3 protein gets one entry after TCRdb re-called the multiplex PCR reads with MiXCR. The repertoire holds over a thousand distinct CDR3 sequences, with 28% as singletons. The CDR3 loop spans 16 amino acids. Trimming took off 1 base at V and 4 bases at J, with 20 bases between the two ends. Germline CDR1 is SQVTM and CDR2 is ANQGSEA. The data were taken from a study of T cell repertoires in aging, cancer and after chemotherapy. As for the study in general: Paired samples before and after chemotherapy came from glioblastoma patients receiving temozolomide-based therapy.

Amplification of TCR beta used genomic DNA extracted from peripheral blood. The source material was blood. This sequence was found in a human donor with a solid tumor. The donor label of this sample is uncertain. The genes are TRBV29-1 and TRBJ2-7; D possibly corresponds to TRBD2 (6 bases). The CDR3 sequence: CSVEGASGSGDYEQYF. CDR3 DNA: TGCAGCGTTGAAGGGGCGAGTGGTTCGGGAGATTACGAGCAGTACTTC.